These 20 T cell receptor beta chains came from one sample sequenced in a study of cytotoxic CD8 clonotypes in ibrutinib-treated CLL. The assay was immunoSEQ multiplex PCR, and TCRdb's table has in-frame clones only and misses some. The table shows almost 85,000 clones, with approximately 86% occurring only once. Source: PBMCs, taken before ibrutinib treatment. The receptor set was obtained from a human donor with chronic lymphocytic leukemia.

The chain carries TRBV7-9 and TRBJ2-2; 9 bases are a match to TRBD1. Trimming at V came to 5 bases and at J to 9 bases, leaving 7 bases not matched to a gene. This CDR3 comprises 14 residues. CDR1 is SEHNR and CDR2 is FQNEAQ in the germline V gene (reference sequence). Here the CDR3 DNA reads TGTGCCAGCAGCCAACAGGGGGCGTTCAGGGAGCTGTTTTTT. Amino acids: CASSQQGAFRELFF.

Of note for this clone: Within the sample, other DNA sequences also encode this same CDR3. This sequence joins TRBV29-1 and TRBJ2-7; TRBD2 might be the D (6 bases). Per germline, CDR1 SQVTM and CDR2 ANQGSEA. The CDR3 is 14 residues long. V lost 7 bases and J lost 6, with 22 bases in between. CDR3 bases: TGCAGCGCCTTGGGACTGGCGACTGGTGGCGAGCAGTACTTC. Its protein is CSALGLATGGEQYF.

The V call is TRBV10-3, the J call TRBJ1-4, with D possibly matching TRBD1 (6 bases). This CDR3 comprises 15 residues. Germline values: CDR1 ENHRY, CDR2 SYGVKD. The V gene lost 3 bases and the J gene lost 6 bases, with 14 bases spanning the gap. The CDR3 here is CAISDVGAVHEKLFF. The CDR3 region has the DNA TGTGCCATCAGTGATGTGGGGGCGGTTCATGAAAAACTGTTTTTT.

This chain connects TRBV4-3 to TRBJ2-1; 11 bases map to TRBD2. Trimming took 0 bases from V and 6 from J; bases not matched to a gene: 7. The CDR3 loop spans 17 amino acids. Germline V gene sequence: CDR1 LGHNA, CDR2 YSLEER. The CDR3 here is CASSQESGTSGLNEQFF. CDR3 nucleotide sequence: TGCGCCAGCAGCCAAGAGTCCGGGACTAGCGGCCTCAATGAGCAGTTCTTC.

The V and J genes are TRBV7-7 and TRBJ1-1; D is ambiguous. The germline gives CDR1 SSHAT, CDR2 FNYEAQ (reference sequence). Trimming pared 2 bases from V and 1 base from J, leaving 5 bases between. CDR3 length: 13 residues. The CDR3 DNA follows: TGTGCCAGCAGCTTAAAAGCGAACACTGAAGCTTTCTTT. Residues: CASSLKANTEAFF.

The chain recombines TRBV30 with TRBJ1-2; D call uncertain. With 1 base removed from V and 0 bases from J, the gap between germline ends came to 12 bases. The CDR3 loop spans 15 amino acids. CDR1 GTSNPN and CDR2 SVGIG come from the germline V gene (reference sequence). The DNA for the CDR3 is TGTGCCTGGAGTGACACCGGACGGCCTAACTATGGCTACACCTTC. Encoded protein: CAWSDTGRPNYGYTF.

This clone has just one count. This chain uses TRBV18 with TRBJ1-1; tentative D call: TRBD1 (5 bases). In germline, CDR1 is KGHSH, CDR2 LQKENI. This CDR3 is 16 amino acids long. With 3 bases removed from V and 4 bases from J, the gap between germline ends came to 18 bases. CDR3 region: CASSPGRRAGTTEAFF. The DNA for the CDR3 is TGTGCCAGCTCACCTGGACGTCGGGCAGGGACCACTGAAGCTTTCTTT. Full variable domain (outside the CDR3, taken from reference TRBV18 and TRBJ1-1): NAGVMQNPRHLVRRRGQEARLRCSPMKGHSHVYWYRQLPEEGLKFMVYLQKENIIDESGMPKERFSAEFPKEGPSILRIQQVVRGDSAAYFCASSPGRRAGTTEAFFGQGTRLTVV.

This sequence joins TRBV11-2 and TRBJ2-3; a possible D gene is TRBD1 (6 bases). From germline, CDR1 is SGHAT and CDR2 FQNNGV. Trimming took off 3 bases at V and 5 bases at J, with 18 bases between the two ends. The CDR3 covers 16 residues. The chain's CDR3 is CASSFFGVWDIDTQYF. As DNA, the CDR3 is TGTGCCAGCAGCTTTTTTGGGGTGTGGGACATAGATACGCAGTATTTT. Full variable domain (missing parts from reference TRBV11-2 and TRBJ2-3): EAGVAQSPRYKIIEKRQSVAFWCNPISGHATLYWYQQILGQGPKLLIQFQNNGVVDDSQLPKDRFSAERLKGVDSTLKIQPAKLEDSAVYLCASSFFGVWDIDTQYFGPGTRLTVL.

This sequence joins TRBV14 and TRBJ2-5; D uncertain. The CDR3 covers 15 residues. Germline CDR1 SGHDN, CDR2 FVKESK. Trimming cost V 2 bases and J 5 bases, with 15 bases left between them. Here the CDR3 DNA reads TGTGCCAGCAGCCAAAACACAAACCCCGCGGAGACCCAGTACTTC. Translating gives CASSQNTNPAETQYF.

This clone came up a few times. V and J are TRBV28 and TRBJ1-1, with D maybe TRBD1 (5 bases). Germline V gives CDR1 MDHEN, CDR2 SYDVKM. The CDR3 runs 19 residues. V was clipped by 10 bases and J by 3 bases, with 33 bases between them. The CDR3 nucleotides are TGTGCCACAGAACACGATTACACCCGGGGGGGAAGAACGGACACTGAAGCTTTCTTT. Its protein product is CATEHDYTRGGRTDTEAFF.

The CDR3 nucleotides read TGCGCCAGCAGCCCGAGGACTAGCGGGAGAGTGAATGAGCAGTTCTTC. Amino acid sequence: CASSPRTSGRVNEQFF. V and J are TRBV5-1 and TRBJ2-1; the match to TRBD2 covers 13 bases. Germline-derived CDR1 and CDR2 are SGHRS and YFSETQ. This CDR3 is built from 16 residues. The ends lost 4 bases at V and 7 bases at J; junction bases unmatched: 8.

This rearrangement joins TRBV5-5 to TRBJ1-3, with D unclear. Looked up from germline, CDR1 is SGHKS and CDR2 is YYEKEE (reference sequence). The CDR3 sequence is 16 residues long. The V end was cut by 0 bases, the J end by 2 bases, with 12 bases between. CDR3 DNA sequence: TGTGCCAGCAGCTTGGCCGGTGGGCAGGCTGGAAACACCATATATTTT. Its translation is CASSLAGGQAGNTIYF. Complete variable domain (other parts from reference TRBV5-5 and TRBJ1-3): DAGVTQSPTHLIKTRGQQVTLRCSPISGHKSVSWYQQVLGQGPQFIFQYYEKEERGRGNFPDRFSARQFPNYSSELNVNALLLGDSALYLCASSLAGGQAGNTIYFGEGSWLTVV.

The rearrangement links TRBV5-4 to TRBJ1-1, with a tentative D call TRBD1 (5 bases). This CDR3 region has 13 residues. Between the trimmed V and J ends, which lost 4 bases and 5 bases, there was a span of 12 bases. Germline V gene data show CDR1 as SGHNT and CDR2 as YYREEE (reference sequence). In nucleotides, the CDR3 is TGTGCCAGCAGCCCATCAGGGTGGACTGAAGCTTTCTTT. This sequence encodes CASSPSGWTEAFF.

The chain carries TRBV5-1 and TRBJ2-3; TRBD2 matches 7 bases. CDR3 length equals 15 residues. Trimming took 0 bases from V and 9 from J; bases not matched to a gene: 10. Germline loops: CDR1 SGHRS, CDR2 YFSETQ. The CDR3 nucleotides are TGCGCCAGCAGCTTGGAGGGAGGGCTAAGAGGAACGCAGTATTTT. Protein sequence: CASSLEGGLRGTQYF.

This chain links TRBV4-1 with TRBJ2-1; 13 bases align to TRBD2. Germline V gives CDR1 MGHRA, CDR2 YSYEKL. Trimming took 3 bases from V and 5 from J; bases not matched to a gene: 4. This CDR3 has 16 amino acids. The CDR3 sequence: CASSQIGLAGDNEQFF. The CDR3 coding sequence is TGCGCCAGCAGCCAGATCGGACTAGCGGGAGACAATGAGCAGTTCTTC.

This chain uses TRBV2 with TRBJ2-7; maybe TRBD1 (6 bases). Germline CDR1 reads SNHLY; CDR2 reads FYNNEI. V was shortened by 6 bases and J by 2 bases, with 14 bases between the two germline ends. The CDR3 is 14 amino acids. In DNA, the CDR3 is TGTGCCAGCAGGCAGACAGGTAATCCCTACGAGCAGTACTTC. This codes for CASRQTGNPYEQYF.

The chain links TRBV7-7 to TRBJ2-2, with TRBD1 matching over 7 bases. This CDR3 is 18 amino acids long. CDR1 and CDR2 from the germline V gene are SSHAT and FNYEAQ (reference sequence). J was trimmed by 3 bases and V by 0 bases; bases with no gene match: 10. The CDR3, as DNA: TGTGCCAGCAGCTTAGCGCGGTCGGGCAGGGGGTACACCGGGGAGCTGTTTTTT. Protein: CASSLARSGRGYTGELFF.

This chain links TRBV4-3 with TRBJ2-5; D might be TRBD2 (7 bases). The CDR3 runs 16 residues. V was pared by 0 bases and J by 2 bases, with 13 bases between. Germline CDR1 reads LGHNA; CDR2 reads YSLEER. The CDR3, as DNA: TGCGCCAGCAGCCAAGATAAACAGGGAGGGCAAGAGACCCAGTACTTC. Residues: CASSQDKQGGQETQYF.

The rearrangement links TRBV7-2 to TRBJ1-2; 8 nucleotides agree with TRBD1. The trim removed 4 bases at V and 8 bases at J, leaving 9 bases unmatched. Germline V gene sequence: CDR1 SGHTA, CDR2 FQGNSA. This CDR3 is built from 14 residues. CDR3 sequence (DNA): TGTGCCAGCAGCTCCCCGGACAGGGTTTTAGGCTACACCTTC. It codes for CASSSPDRVLGYTF.

This clone is medium-sized in the sample. This sequence joins TRBV5-1 and TRBJ2-7; D ambiguous. Per the germline V gene, CDR1 is SGHRS and CDR2 is YFSETQ. The CDR3 is made up of 11 amino acids. V was trimmed by 3 bases and J by 7 bases, leaving 8 bases between them. The CDR3 DNA reads as TGCGCCAGCAGCTCCCTCGCAGAGCAGTACTTC. Protein: CASSSLAEQYF.